A single sample is the source of the 3 T cell receptor beta chains below, sequenced in a study of cytotoxic CD8 clonotypes in ibrutinib-treated CLL. Using immunoSEQ multiplex PCR, the repertoire was profiled, and TCRdb retains in-frame clones only, with some absent. Of over 200,000 clones listed, 60% to 80% were seen once; the top ten hold roughly 6.4%. Source: PBMCs, taken after 12 months of ibrutinib treatment. Source of these receptors: a human donor with chronic lymphocytic leukemia.

In its sample, this clone was seen once. V is TRBV6-5 and J is TRBJ2-1; 9 nucleotides line up with TRBD1. The ends lost 6 bases at V and 7 bases at J; junction bases unmatched: 10. Per the germline V gene, CDR1 is MNHEY and CDR2 is SVGAGI. This CDR3 has 15 amino acids. The chain's CDR3 is CASSPDRGRKNEQFF. The DNA of the CDR3 is TGTGCCAGCAGCCCGGACAGGGGTAGAAAAAATGAGCAGTTCTTC.

This chain connects TRBV7-3 to TRBJ2-1, with 10 bases lining up with TRBD2. The CDR3 runs to 14 residues. V was clipped by 2 bases and J by 6 bases; unmatched bases: 1. CDR1 and CDR2 (germline): SGHTA, FQGTGA. DNA of the CDR3: TGTGCCAGCAGCTTAGCTAGCGGGGGCAATGAGCAGTTCTTC. The encoded protein is CASSLASGGNEQFF.

This chain joins TRBV6-4 and TRBJ1-2; D is undetermined. The CDR3 covers 16 residues. V dropped 0 bases and J dropped 3 bases, with 14 bases sitting between them. Germline CDR1 and CDR2: MRHNA and SNTAGT. In nucleotides, the CDR3 is TGTGCCAGCAGTGACTCGAAGAAAGGCAGCTACTATGGCTACACCTTC. As protein: CASSDSKKGSYYGYTF.